The 18 T cell receptor beta chains reported below all come from one sample, sequenced in a study of cytomegalovirus exposure and HLA in healthy donors. 13 Jbeta primers and 60 Vbeta primers were used for the PCR. This table comes from immunoSEQ multiplex PCR, and its TCRdb copy is limited to in-frame clones, with some not included. The table records about 89,000 clones, roughly 70% of them present only once. Sequencing input: PBMCs. These receptor sequences come from a man aged 30 to 45 in good health and CMV-seronegative.

The V and J genes are TRBV7-2 and TRBJ2-1, with D possibly being TRBD1 (6 bases). CDR3 size: 14 residues. Germline CDR1 SGHTA, CDR2 FQGNSA. V was trimmed by 2 bases and J by 10 bases, leaving 15 bases between them. The CDR3 DNA reads as TGTGCCAGCAGCTTAACCTCCCTACAGGGAGAGCAGTTCTTC. It specifies CASSLTSLQGEQFF.

V usage is TRBV12-5 and J usage is TRBJ2-7; no firm D call. Germline CDR1 and CDR2: LGHNT and FRNRAP. V lost 5 bases and J 6 bases, leaving 11 bases between the germline ends. CDR3 length equals 12 residues. The chain's CDR3 is CASGASLGEQYF. The CDR3 coding sequence is TGTGCTAGTGGTGCCTCACTTGGCGAGCAGTACTTC.

This clone has more than one count but fewer than ten. This chain links TRBV4-3 with TRBJ2-1, with D hard to call. The CDR3 is 12 residues long. V was trimmed by 0 bases and J by 9 bases, leaving 6 bases between them. Germline V gene sequence: CDR1 LGHNA, CDR2 YSLEER. The CDR3 DNA reads TGCGCCAGCAGCCAAGAAGGCGGTGAGCAGTTCTTC. Protein sequence: CASSQEGGEQFF.

The V and J genes are TRBV4-1 and TRBJ1-2, with TRBD1 matching over 10 bases. This CDR3 has 16 amino acids. Germline V CDR1 and CDR2: MGHRA, YSYEKL. With 3 bases clipped from V and 5 bases from J, the junction kept 9 bases outside the gene matches. In DNA form, the CDR3 reads TGCGCCAGCAGCCATCAATACGGGACAGGGGAATATGGCTACACCTTC. Its protein is CASSHQYGTGEYGYTF.

The chain carries TRBV20-1 and TRBJ2-7; no reliable D call. This CDR3 contains 10 residues. Germline V gene lookup returns CDR1 DFQATT and CDR2 SNEGSKA (reference sequence). V lost 0 bases to trimming and J lost 6 bases, with 3 bases between them. Here the CDR3 reads CSAREREQYF. The CDR3 nucleotides are TGCAGTGCTAGAGAGCGCGAGCAGTACTTC.

DNA for the CDR3: TGTGCCAGCAGCGAGGAGTCCAACACTGAAGCTTTCTTT. This translates into CASSEESNTEAFF. This chain connects TRBV9 to TRBJ1-1; no reliable D call. Germline CDR1 reads SGDLS; CDR2 reads YYNGEE. Trimming shortened V by 3 bases and J by 2 bases, and 8 bases separated the two germline ends. The CDR3 contains 13 residues.

The J gene is TRBJ2-1, the V gene TRBV29-1; TRBD1 might be the D (5 bases). The CDR3 extends over 13 amino acids. CDR1 and CDR2 from the germline V gene are SQVTM and ANQGSEA. V lost 3 bases and J lost 5, with 11 bases in between. This CDR3 reads CSVDRVNDNEQFF. The CDR3 DNA follows: TGCAGCGTTGACAGGGTTAATGACAATGAGCAGTTCTTC.

V gene TRBV29-1 combines with J gene TRBJ2-7; 9 bases line up with TRBD2. This CDR3 comprises 17 residues. The V segment lost 2 bases and the J segment 3 bases; nucleotides outside the gene matches: 14. The germline CDR1 and CDR2 sequences are SQVTM and ANQGSEA. In nucleotides, the CDR3 is TGCAGCGTTGAATGGACTAGCGCCAACGAAAGGGACTACGAGCAGTACTTC. Translating gives CSVEWTSANERDYEQYF.

This sequence joins TRBV19 and TRBJ1-2, with 8 bases identical to TRBD1. The CDR3 runs to 13 residues. V gave up 3 bases and J gave up 5 bases; unmatched junction bases: 2. The germline V gene encodes CDR1 LNHDA and CDR2 SQIVND (reference sequence). The CDR3 region has the DNA TGTGCCAGTAGTATTGGACAGGGTTATGGCTACACCTTC. Translating gives CASSIGQGYGYTF. Together with reference TRBV19 and TRBJ1-2, the CDR3 gives the full variable domain: DGGITQSPKYLFRKEGQNVTLSCEQNLNHDAMYWYRQDPGQGLRLIYYSQIVNDFQKGDIAEGYSVSREKKESFPLTVTSAQKNPTAFYLCASSIGQGYGYTFGSGTRLTVV.

This chain uses TRBV6-5 with TRBJ1-4, with 9 bases that match TRBD1. CDR1 is MNHEY, CDR2 SVGAGI, per germline. V dropped 0 bases and J dropped 5; count of bases not matched to a gene: 1. CDR3 size: 15 residues. For the CDR3, the DNA is TGTGCCAGCAGTTACTCCGGGACAGGGAATGAAAAACTGTTTTTT. Translating gives CASSYSGTGNEKLFF.

This chain connects TRBV11-1 to TRBJ2-7; a weak D match, TRBD1 (6 bases). The CDR3 is made up of 12 amino acids. The V gene lost 1 base and the J gene lost 6 bases, with 7 bases spanning the gap. The V gene's germline CDR1 is SGHAT and CDR2 FQDESV (reference sequence). As DNA, the CDR3 is TGTGCCAGCAGCTTAGGAGGGGGCGAGCAGTACTTC. This sequence encodes CASSLGGGEQYF.

The chain joins TRBV19 to TRBJ1-2, with 12 bases that match TRBD1. This CDR3 comprises 17 residues. The germline V gene encodes CDR1 LNHDA and CDR2 SQIVND (reference sequence). V dropped 8 bases and J dropped 4; count of bases not matched to a gene: 14. CDR3 bases: TGTGCCAGTCTTCCCGGGACAGGGGGCAGGTATAGCTATGGCTACACCTTC. This gives the protein CASLPGTGGRYSYGYTF.

The J gene is TRBJ2-2, the V gene TRBV5-1, with D maybe TRBD1 (5 bases). The CDR3 covers 15 residues. Germline V gives CDR1 SGHRS, CDR2 YFSETQ. Trimming pared 1 base from V and 2 bases from J, leaving 9 bases between. The CDR3 DNA reads as TGCGCCAGCAGCTTGAGGACACTTAACACCGGGGAGCTGTTTTTT. Its translation: CASSLRTLNTGELFF.

This chain connects TRBV27 to TRBJ2-1; perhaps TRBD1 as D (6 bases). Germline V CDR1 and CDR2: MNHEY, SMNVEV (reference sequence). The CDR3 sequence is 13 residues long. V was shortened by 8 bases and J by 4 bases, with 12 bases between the two germline ends. The CDR3 nucleotides read TGTGCCAGCGGACCGGGACAATACAATGAGCAGTTCTTC. Translation: CASGPGQYNEQFF.

The chain recombines TRBV5-1 with TRBJ1-4; no clear D gene. The germline CDR1 and CDR2 sequences are SGHRS and YFSETQ. CDR3 length equals 16 residues. V was cut by 0 bases and J by 0 bases, with 9 bases left in between. DNA of the CDR3: TGCGCCAGCAGCTTGGGGACTCCTGCAACTAATGAAAAACTGTTTTTT. Its protein product is CASSLGTPATNEKLFF.

The rearrangement uses TRBV27 and TRBJ1-6; D is undetermined. This CDR3 is 14 amino acids long. Trimming took 2 bases from V and 9 from J, leaving 11 bases between them. The germline V gene encodes CDR1 MNHEY and CDR2 SMNVEV (reference sequence). The CDR3 DNA reads TGTGCCAGCAGTTTACGGGGAGGGAGTTCACCCCTCCACTTT. It encodes CASSLRGGSSPLHF.

The chain carries TRBV7-3 and TRBJ1-1, with 8 bases lining up with TRBD1. V shed 6 bases and J 1 base; nucleotides not matched to a gene: 4. From germline, CDR1 is SGHTA and CDR2 FQGTGA. This CDR3 region has 14 residues. The CDR3, as DNA: TGTGCCAGCAGTTTACAGGGGGGGAACACTGAAGCTTTCTTT. Its protein is CASSLQGGNTEAFF.

This chain connects TRBV7-9 to TRBJ1-3; 8 nucleotides align to TRBD1. V trimming: 5 bases; J trimming: 0 bases; junction bases outside the gene matches: 12. There are 18 residues in the CDR3. The germline V gene has CDR1 SEHNR and CDR2 FQNEAQ (reference sequence). CDR3 protein: CASSPQPGTGGSGNTIYF. The CDR3 DNA reads TGTGCCAGCAGCCCCCAACCCGGGACAGGAGGCTCTGGAAACACCATATATTTT.